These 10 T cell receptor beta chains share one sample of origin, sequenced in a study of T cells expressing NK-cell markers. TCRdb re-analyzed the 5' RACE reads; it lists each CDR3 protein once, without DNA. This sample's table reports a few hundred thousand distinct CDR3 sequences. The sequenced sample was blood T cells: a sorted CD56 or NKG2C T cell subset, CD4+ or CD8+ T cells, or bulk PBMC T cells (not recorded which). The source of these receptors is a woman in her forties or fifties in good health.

CDR3 residues: CASSVRTSGYTGELFF. The chain is built from TRBV2 and TRBJ2-2; checking the TCRdb D call of TRBD2 is not possible without DNA. This CDR3 contains 16 residues. The germline V gene has CDR1 SNHLY and CDR2 FYNNEI.

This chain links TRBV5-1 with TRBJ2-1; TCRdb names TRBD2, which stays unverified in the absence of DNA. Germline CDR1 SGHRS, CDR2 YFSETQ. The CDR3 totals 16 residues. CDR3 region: CASSLGSGRQTNEQFF.

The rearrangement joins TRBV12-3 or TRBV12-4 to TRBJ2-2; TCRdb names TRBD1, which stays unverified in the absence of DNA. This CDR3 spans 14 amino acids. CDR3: CASGYRGGTGELFF.

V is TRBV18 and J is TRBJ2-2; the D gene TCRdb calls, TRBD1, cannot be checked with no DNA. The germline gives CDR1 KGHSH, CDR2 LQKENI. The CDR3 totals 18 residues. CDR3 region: CASSPRSHRGANTGELFF.

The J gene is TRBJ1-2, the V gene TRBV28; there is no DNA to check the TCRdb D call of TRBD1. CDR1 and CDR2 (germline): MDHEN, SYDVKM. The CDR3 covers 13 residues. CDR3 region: CASRTVMYYGYTF.

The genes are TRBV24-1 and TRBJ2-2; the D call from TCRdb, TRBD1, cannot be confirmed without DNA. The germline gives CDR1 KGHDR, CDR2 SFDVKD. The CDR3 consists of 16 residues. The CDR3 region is CATSDAGPENTGELFF.

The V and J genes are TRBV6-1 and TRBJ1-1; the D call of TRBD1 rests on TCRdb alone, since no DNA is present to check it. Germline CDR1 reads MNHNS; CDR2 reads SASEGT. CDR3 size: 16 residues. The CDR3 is CASSEGGEHTRAEAFF.

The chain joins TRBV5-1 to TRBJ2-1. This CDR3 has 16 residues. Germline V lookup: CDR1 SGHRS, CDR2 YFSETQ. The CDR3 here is CASSPRVTGSYNEQFF.

CDR3 residues: CASFYGSSSDTQYF. J is TRBJ2-3 and V is TRBV25-1; the D call from TCRdb, TRBD2, cannot be confirmed without DNA. The CDR3 contains 14 residues. Germline V lookup: CDR1 MGHDK, CDR2 SYGVNS.

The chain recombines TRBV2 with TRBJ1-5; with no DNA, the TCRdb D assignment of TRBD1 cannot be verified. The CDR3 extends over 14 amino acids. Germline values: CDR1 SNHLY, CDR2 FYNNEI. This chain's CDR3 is CASSDREGDQPQHF.